This TCR beta chain was documented in a study of shared clonotypes between healthy human individuals. TCRdb's table, derived via immunoSEQ multiplex PCR, lists solely in-frame clones and lacks some. The sample consists of about 2.3 million clones, about 90% of them appearing once. This clone was counted only a few times. With V trimmed by 7 bases and J by 1 base, 12 bases remained unmatched. The CDR3 sequence is 17 residues long. Germline V gene data show CDR1 as LNHDA and CDR2 as SQIVND (reference sequence). The sequence was obtained from a man between 18 and 29 years old in good health. Some clones in this sample may be carry-over from other donors' samples. The chain recombines TRBV19 with TRBJ1-5, with TRBD1 matching over 8 bases. Sequencing was carried out using naive CD4+ T cells from PBMCs. The subset was: CD45RA+ positively selected. CDR3 in amino acids: CASMHKRQGISNQPQHF. CDR3 nucleotide sequence: TGTGCCAGTATGCACAAAAGACAGGGGATCAGCAATCAGCCCCAGCATTTT.